These T cell receptor beta chains were read from a single sample in a study of blood T cell repertoires in COVID-19. Clones were read by immunoSEQ multiplex PCR, and TCRdb kept only the in-frame ones, dropping some. The data show about 140,000 clones, with nearly 80% seen just once and around 2.9% held by the top ten. Sequencing was performed on PBMCs or T cells enriched from blood (not recorded which). Receptors were obtained from a woman between 50 and 59 years old who had recovered from COVID-19. The CDR3 runs from the conserved cysteine through the conserved F or W. The order of the fields is D gene, V gene, J gene, clone size, CDR3 length, CDR3 DNA, CDR3 protein. The D gene is left open where the match is weak. A clone size is listed for some rows: how often the clone was seen (once, few, many), or a class if it is expanded.

D gene: -; V gene: TRBV18; J gene: TRBJ1-5; clone size: -; CDR3 length: 17; CDR3 DNA: TGTGCCAGCTCACCACCGATTGGAGGGAGAGTCAATCAGCCCCAGCATTTT; CDR3 protein: CASSPPIGGRVNQPQHF
D gene: -; V gene: TRBV29-1; J gene: TRBJ1-5; clone size: -; CDR3 length: 14; CDR3 DNA: TGCAGCGTTGCACAGGACGATAGCAATCAGCCCCAGCATTTT; CDR3 protein: CSVAQDDSNQPQHF
D gene: -; V gene: TRBV7-2; J gene: TRBJ1-5; clone size: -; CDR3 length: 17; CDR3 DNA: TGTGCCAGCAGCTCATTTCCGGGACACACGGGCAGTCAGCCCCAGCATTTT; CDR3 protein: CASSSFPGHTGSQPQHF
D gene: -; V gene: TRBV25-1; J gene: TRBJ1-2; clone size: -; CDR3 length: 11; CDR3 DNA: TGTGCCAGCAGCCTGACGGGAGGCTACACCTTC; CDR3 protein: CASSLTGGYTF
D gene: -; V gene: TRBV9; J gene: TRBJ1-4; clone size: -; CDR3 length: 15; CDR3 DNA: TGTGCCAGCAGAGAAGGGGTTCAAGCTAATGAAAAACTGTTTTTT; CDR3 protein: CASREGVQANEKLFF
D gene: TRBD1; V gene: TRBV11-2; J gene: TRBJ2-5; clone size: once; CDR3 length: 13; CDR3 DNA: TGTGCCAGCAGGTCCCCAGGGGGAGAGACCCAGTACTTC; CDR3 protein: CASRSPGGETQYF
D gene: -; V gene: TRBV12-5; J gene: TRBJ1-1; clone size: -; CDR3 length: 14; CDR3 DNA: TGTGCTAGTGGTTTGGTAGGGGGGGCGGATGAAGCTTTCTTT; CDR3 protein: CASGLVGGADEAFF
D gene: TRBD1; V gene: TRBV30; J gene: TRBJ1-2; clone size: few; CDR3 length: 15; CDR3 DNA: TGTGCCTGGAACGGACAGGGGGCTCAGAACTATGGCTACACCTTC; CDR3 protein: CAWNGQGAQNYGYTF
D gene: -; V gene: TRBV11-2; J gene: TRBJ1-2; clone size: -; CDR3 length: 14; CDR3 DNA: TGTGCCAGCAGCTTATCGCAGAATTTCTATGGCTACACCTTC; CDR3 protein: CASSLSQNFYGYTF
D gene: TRBD1; V gene: TRBV5-1; J gene: TRBJ1-5; clone size: -; CDR3 length: 16; CDR3 DNA: TGCGCCAGCAGCCCGGGACAGGGAATTCGGAATCAGCCCCAGCATTTT; CDR3 protein: CASSPGQGIRNQPQHF
D gene: -; V gene: TRBV9; J gene: TRBJ1-6; clone size: -; CDR3 length: 15; CDR3 DNA: TGTGCCAGCAGCGTAGATCCGTCTGAGAATTCACCCCTCCACTTT; CDR3 protein: CASSVDPSENSPLHF
D gene: TRBD1; V gene: TRBV18; J gene: TRBJ1-1; clone size: once; CDR3 length: 15; CDR3 DNA: TGTGCCAGCTCACCAACGGGACAGGTGTACACTGAAGCTTTCTTT; CDR3 protein: CASSPTGQVYTEAFF
D gene: -; V gene: TRBV2; J gene: TRBJ2-3; clone size: -; CDR3 length: 15; CDR3 DNA: TGTGCCAGCAGTGAAGTTAGGGGTGTCACAGATACGCAGTATTTT; CDR3 protein: CASSEVRGVTDTQYF
D gene: -; V gene: TRBV13; J gene: TRBJ2-3; clone size: -; CDR3 length: 16; CDR3 DNA: TGTGCCAGCAGCCACCTGACCGGGACTCCCGTGGATACGCAGTATTTT; CDR3 protein: CASSHLTGTPVDTQYF
D gene: TRBD1; V gene: TRBV7-9; J gene: TRBJ2-5; clone size: -; CDR3 length: 14; CDR3 DNA: TGTGCCAGCAGCTTAGAGGGGGCTCAAGAGACCCAGTACTTC; CDR3 protein: CASSLEGAQETQYF
D gene: TRBD1; V gene: TRBV5-6; J gene: TRBJ2-7; clone size: -; CDR3 length: 16; CDR3 DNA: TGTGCCAGCAGGACCGGGACAGTTCATATCGGGAACGAGCAGTACTTC; CDR3 protein: CASRTGTVHIGNEQYF
D gene: TRBD1; V gene: TRBV6-1; J gene: TRBJ1-5; clone size: -; CDR3 length: 18; CDR3 DNA: TGTGCCAGCAGTGAAGGGACAGGGGCCGCTTATAGCAATCAGCCCCAGCATTTT; CDR3 protein: CASSEGTGAAYSNQPQHF
D gene: TRBD1; V gene: TRBV6-5; J gene: TRBJ1-2; clone size: -; CDR3 length: 13; CDR3 DNA: TGTGCCAGCAAAAGGGACAGGGCGAACGGCTACACCTTC; CDR3 protein: CASKRDRANGYTF
D gene: -; V gene: TRBV3-1/TRBV3-2; J gene: TRBJ1-6; clone size: -; CDR3 length: 14; CDR3 DNA: TGTGCCAGCGGTCCCGGGACAAATAATTCACCCCTCCACTTT; CDR3 protein: CASGPGTNNSPLHF
D gene: -; V gene: TRBV7-9; J gene: TRBJ1-1; clone size: -; CDR3 length: 14; CDR3 DNA: TGTGCCAGCAGCTTAGGAAGCACGTTCACTGAAGCTTTCTTT; CDR3 protein: CASSLGSTFTEAFF
D gene: TRBD1; V gene: TRBV2; J gene: TRBJ1-2; clone size: -; CDR3 length: 14; CDR3 DNA: TGTGCCAGCGCCAGAACAGGGGGAATCTATGGCTACACCTTC; CDR3 protein: CASARTGGIYGYTF
D gene: TRBD1; V gene: TRBV28; J gene: TRBJ1-5; clone size: few; CDR3 length: 15; CDR3 DNA: TGTGCCAGCAGTTCACTCGACAGGGAAGAGAAGCCCCAGCATTTT; CDR3 protein: CASSSLDREEKPQHF